This T cell receptor (beta chain) was obtained from a study of tumor-infiltrating lymphocytes in oesophageal squamous cell carcinoma. The germline V gene encodes CDR1 MNHEY and CDR2 SMNVEV (reference sequence). The CDR3 sequence is 13 residues long. Trimming pared 4 bases from V and 7 bases from J, leaving 11 bases between. This clonotype showed up just a few times. Using its own MiXCR run on the PCR reads, TCRdb lists one record per CDR3 protein. Here the sample spans nearly 20,000 distinct CDR3 sequences, around two fifths being singletons. The sample comprised esophageal tumor tissue. This receptor was obtained from a male donor with esophageal squamous cell carcinoma. The chain uses TRBV27 and TRBJ2-1, with unresolved D. CDR3 protein: CASSSAGSNEQFF. In nucleotides, the CDR3 is TGTGCCAGCAGTTCCGCAGGTTCAAATGAGCAGTTCTTC.